This TCR beta chain was observed in a study of cytomegalovirus exposure and HLA in healthy donors. Germline V gene data show CDR1 as SEHNR and CDR2 as FQNEAQ (reference sequence). V lost 1 base to trimming and J lost 6 bases, with 9 bases between them. The CDR3 loop spans 13 amino acids. 60 Vbeta and 13 Jbeta primers were used in PCR. The table came from immunoSEQ multiplex PCR; TCRdb's copy has only in-frame clones and leaves some out. This table has around 250,000 clones, around 80% appearing once. This clone was detected only a few times. This clonotype was sampled from a woman aged 60-70 years in good health and CMV-seropositive. V usage is TRBV7-9 and J usage is TRBJ1-1; no reliable D call. The specimen sequenced was PBMCs. This CDR3 reads CASSLVGRAEAFF. CDR3 bases: TGTGCCAGCAGCTTAGTGGGGAGGGCTGAAGCTTTCTTT.